A selection of T cell receptor beta chains follows, all from one sample in a study of blood T cells in healthy people across ages. TCRdb passed the 5' RACE reads through MiXCR, listing each CDR3 protein once. There are 1.5 million to 2 million distinct CDR3 sequences in the sample; about 50% occur only once, and about 2.1% lies in the top ten. Sequences were obtained from blood. The receptors come from a woman in her thirties or forties in good health. CDR3s include the opening cysteine and the closing phenylalanine or tryptophan. D genes are given only for firm matches. Clone size is given for some rows only: seen once, a few or many times, or a class if the clone is expanded.

J: TRBJ2-3
size: few
V: TRBV7-6
D: NA
length: 13
CDR3: CASLQGSGGTQYF
DNA: TGTGCCAGCCTACAGGGATCGGGCGGTACGCAGTATTTT

J: TRBJ2-7
size: NA
V: TRBV27
D: NA
length: 15
CDR3: CASSLRLTPLYEQYF
DNA: TGTGCCAGCAGTTTAAGGTTGACTCCTCTCTACGAGCAGTACTTC

J: TRBJ2-3
size: NA
V: TRBV20-1
D: NA
length: 13
CDR3: CSARELLTDTQYF
DNA: TGCAGTGCTAGAGAGCTATTGACAGATACGCAGTATTTT

J: TRBJ2-7
size: many
V: TRBV12-3/TRBV12-4
D: TRBD1
length: 16
CDR3: CASSSRNRDRGNEQYF
DNA: TGTGCCAGCAGTTCAAGAAACCGGGACAGGGGGAACGAGCAGTACTTC

J: TRBJ2-7
size: few
V: TRBV13
D: TRBD1
length: 14
CDR3: CASSQRQGWNEQYF
DNA: TGTGCCAGCAGCCAAAGACAGGGTTGGAACGAGCAGTACTTC

J: TRBJ1-2
size: NA
V: TRBV12-3/TRBV12-4
D: NA
length: 13
CDR3: CASTSSRGYGYTF
DNA: TGTGCCAGCACTTCCTCGAGGGGTTATGGCTACACCTTC

J: TRBJ2-1
size: NA
V: TRBV7-2
D: TRBD2
length: 16
CDR3: CASSLNGAGGTNEQFF
DNA: TGTGCCAGCAGCTTAAACGGAGCGGGGGGTACCAATGAGCAGTTCTTC

J: TRBJ1-5
size: few
V: TRBV7-2
D: TRBD1
length: 14
CDR3: CASSVGTGKQPQHF
DNA: TGTGCCAGCAGCGTGGGGACAGGGAAGCAGCCCCAGCATTTT

J: TRBJ2-3
size: NA
V: TRBV28
D: NA
length: 16
CDR3: CASSEGGARKSDTQYF
DNA: TGTGCCAGCAGCGAGGGGGGGGCGAGGAAATCAGATACGCAGTATTTT

J: TRBJ1-2
size: few
V: TRBV4-1
D: NA
length: 12
CDR3: CASSQHDYGYTF
DNA: TGCGCCAGCAGCCAACATGACTATGGCTACACCTTC

J: TRBJ2-1
size: many
V: TRBV28
D: NA
length: 15
CDR3: CASSPPGPEAYEQFF
DNA: TGTGCCAGCAGTCCACCGGGCCCCGAGGCCTATGAGCAGTTCTTC

J: TRBJ2-7
size: few
V: TRBV28
D: TRBD1
length: 14
CDR3: CASRPGGVGYEQYF
DNA: TGTGCCAGCAGGCCAGGGGGCGTAGGCTACGAGCAGTACTTC

J: TRBJ2-5
size: NA
V: TRBV2
D: NA
length: 14
CDR3: CASSITSIQETQYF
DNA: TGTGCCAGCTCCATTACTTCCATCCAAGAGACCCAGTACTTC